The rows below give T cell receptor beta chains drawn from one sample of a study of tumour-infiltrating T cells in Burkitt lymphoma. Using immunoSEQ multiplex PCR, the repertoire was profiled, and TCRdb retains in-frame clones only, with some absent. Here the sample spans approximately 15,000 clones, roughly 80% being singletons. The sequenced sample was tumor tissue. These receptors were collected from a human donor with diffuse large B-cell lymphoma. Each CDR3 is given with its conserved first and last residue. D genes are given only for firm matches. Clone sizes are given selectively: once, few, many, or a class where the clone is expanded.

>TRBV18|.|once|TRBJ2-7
CASSPRLAPSYEQYF
TGTGCCAGCTCACCACGGCTAGCGCCCTCCTACGAGCAGTACTTC
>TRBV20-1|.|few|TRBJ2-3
CSARVGDTQYF
TGCAGTGCTAGAGTTGGAGATACGCAGTATTTT
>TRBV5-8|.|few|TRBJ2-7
CASSLVGSLYEQYF
TGTGCCAGCAGCTTGGTCGGGAGTCTTTACGAGCAGTACTTC
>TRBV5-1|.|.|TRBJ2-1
CASSLVQGDNEQFF
TGCGCCAGCAGCTTGGTGCAGGGAGACAATGAGCAGTTCTTC
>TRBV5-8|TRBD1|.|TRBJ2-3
CASSLVVGTGGTDTQYF
TGTGCCAGCAGCTTGGTCGTGGGGACAGGGGGCACAGATACGCAGTATTTT
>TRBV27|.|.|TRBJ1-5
CASSPRDGMYQPQHF
TGTGCCAGCAGTCCTAGGGACGGCATGTATCAGCCCCAGCATTTT
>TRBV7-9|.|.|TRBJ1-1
CASSRPAGLNTEAFF
TGTGCCAGCAGCCGACCGGCGGGGTTGAACACTGAAGCTTTCTTT
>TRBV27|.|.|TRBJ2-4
CASSPLYRGLAKNIQYF
TGTGCCAGCAGTCCCCTGTATCGAGGGTTGGCCAAAAACATTCAGTACTTC
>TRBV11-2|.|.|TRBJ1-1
CASSPAHGYEAFF
TGTGCCAGCAGTCCTGCCCACGGATATGAAGCTTTCTTT
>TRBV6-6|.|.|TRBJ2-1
CASSYSQGGSYNEQFF
TGTGCCAGCAGTTACTCTCAGGGGGGCTCCTACAATGAGCAGTTCTTC
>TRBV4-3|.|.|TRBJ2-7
CANLTGGKRGGDYEQYF
TGCGCCAACCTGACAGGGGGTAAACGGGGGGGAGACTACGAGCAGTACTTC
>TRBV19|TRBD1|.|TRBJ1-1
CASTLGQGRNTEAFF
TGTGCCAGTACCCTAGGACAGGGACGAAACACTGAAGCTTTCTTT
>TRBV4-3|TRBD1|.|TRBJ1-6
CASSQELQGISPLHF
TGCGCCAGCAGCCAAGAATTACAGGGGATTTCACCCCTCCACTTT
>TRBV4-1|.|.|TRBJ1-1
CASSPTGTLNTEAFF
TGCGCCAGCAGCCCTACCGGGACTTTGAACACTGAAGCTTTCTTT
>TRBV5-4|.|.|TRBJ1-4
CASSLDPEGPNEKLFF
TGTGCCAGCAGCTTGGATCCCGAGGGGCCTAATGAAAAACTGTTTTTT
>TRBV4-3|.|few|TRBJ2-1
CASSLRYNEQFF
TGCGCCAGCAGCCTTAGATACAATGAGCAGTTCTTC
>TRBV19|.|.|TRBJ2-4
CASSMTSLAKNIQYF
TGTGCCAGTAGTATGACCTCATTAGCCAAAAACATTCAGTACTTC
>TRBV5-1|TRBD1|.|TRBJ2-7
CASSFGTASYEQYF
TGCGCCAGCAGCTTCGGGACAGCCTCCTACGAGCAGTACTTC
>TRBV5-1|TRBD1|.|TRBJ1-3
CASSLGPGGSGNTIYF
TGCGCCAGCAGCTTGGGTCCAGGGGGCTCTGGAAACACCATATATTTT
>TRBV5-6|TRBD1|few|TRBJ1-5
CASSLRQGDSQPQHF
TGTGCCAGCAGCCTACGACAGGGGGATTCTCAGCCCCAGCATTTT
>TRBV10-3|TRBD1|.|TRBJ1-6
CAISAAGGDSPLHF
TGTGCCATCAGTGCGGCAGGGGGGGATTCACCCCTCCACTTT
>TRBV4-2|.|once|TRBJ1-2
CASSHRQALNYGYTF
TGTGCCAGCAGCCATCGACAGGCTCTCAACTATGGCTACACCTTC
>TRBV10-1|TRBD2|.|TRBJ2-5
CASSETGLAGGPEETQYF
TGCGCCAGCAGTGAGACGGGACTAGCGGGAGGGCCTGAAGAGACCCAGTACTTC
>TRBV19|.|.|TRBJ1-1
CASSMPEAFF
TGTGCCAGTAGCATGCCTGAAGCTTTCTTT
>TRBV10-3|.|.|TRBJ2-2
CAISDGLGFLTGELFF
TGTGCCATCAGTGACGGTTTGGGGTTCCTCACCGGGGAGCTGTTTTTT
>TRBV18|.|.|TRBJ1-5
CASSPVEGVQPQHF
TGTGCCAGCTCACCTGTGGAGGGAGTTCAGCCCCAGCATTTT
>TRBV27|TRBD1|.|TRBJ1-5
CASSLRQGGQNQPQHF
TGTGCCAGCAGTTTACGACAGGGAGGACAAAATCAGCCCCAGCATTTT
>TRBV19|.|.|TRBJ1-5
CASSEPGPNQPQHF
TGTGCCAGTAGCGAACCGGGTCCCAATCAGCCCCAGCATTTT
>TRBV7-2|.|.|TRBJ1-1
CASSLDGFKEAFF
TGTGCCAGCAGCTTAGATGGTTTCAAGGAAGCTTTCTTT
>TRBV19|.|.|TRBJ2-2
CASSIGAGTGELFF
TGTGCCAGTAGTATAGGGGCTGGAACCGGGGAGCTGTTTTTT
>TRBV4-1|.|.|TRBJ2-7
CASSQILGVYYEQYF
TGCGCCAGCAGCCAAATCTTGGGGGTGTACTACGAGCAGTACTTC
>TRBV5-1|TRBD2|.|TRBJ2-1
CASSPGLAGVNEQFF
TGCGCCAGCAGCCCCGGACTAGCGGGAGTGAATGAGCAGTTCTTC
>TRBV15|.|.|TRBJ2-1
CATSTSSQLGDEQFF
TGTGCCACCAGCACGTCGTCCCAATTGGGGGATGAGCAGTTCTTC
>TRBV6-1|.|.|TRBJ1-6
CASSQGSPLHF
TGTGCCAGCAGTCAGGGTTCACCCCTCCACTTT
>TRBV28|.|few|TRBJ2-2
CASSQPRANTGELFF
TGTGCCAGCAGCCAACCAAGGGCAAACACCGGGGAGCTGTTTTTT
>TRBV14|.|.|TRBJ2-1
CASSLGGGYVGEQFF
TGTGCCAGCAGCTTAGGGGGGGGCTATGTGGGTGAGCAGTTCTTC
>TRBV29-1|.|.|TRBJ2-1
CSVEPLHNEQFF
TGCAGCGTTGAACCATTACACAATGAGCAGTTCTTC
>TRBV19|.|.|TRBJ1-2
CASSIPLGKSYGYTF
TGTGCCAGTAGTATCCCGCTCGGAAAGAGCTATGGCTACACCTTC
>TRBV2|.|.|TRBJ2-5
CASSDTGPRETQYF
TGTGCCAGCAGTGATACCGGGCCCCGAGAGACCCAGTACTTC
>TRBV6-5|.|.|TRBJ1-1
CASSYLGGPAEAFF
TGTGCCAGCAGTTACCTAGGGGGGCCGGCTGAAGCTTTCTTT
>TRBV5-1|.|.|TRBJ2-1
CASSLEGGNEQFF
TGCGCCAGCAGCTTGGAGGGAGGCAATGAGCAGTTCTTC
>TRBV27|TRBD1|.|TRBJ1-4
CASSLAGTVHEKLFF
TGTGCCAGCAGCCTAGCCGGGACAGTTCATGAAAAACTGTTTTTT
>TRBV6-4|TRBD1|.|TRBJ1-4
CASLRDRDSSEKLFF
TGTGCCAGCCTTAGAGACAGGGATTCGAGTGAAAAACTGTTTTTT
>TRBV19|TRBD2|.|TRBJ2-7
CASSISSGGPYEQYF
TGTGCCAGTAGTATTTCTAGCGGGGGACCCTACGAGCAGTACTTC
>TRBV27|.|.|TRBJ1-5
CASRSDGYNQPQHF
TGTGCCAGCAGATCGGACGGATACAATCAGCCCCAGCATTTT
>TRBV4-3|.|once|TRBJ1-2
CASSQDRLTPYGYTF
TGCGCCAGCAGCCAAGATCGACTCACTCCCTATGGCTACACCTTC
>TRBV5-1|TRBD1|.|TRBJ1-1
CASSLWTGANTEAFF
TGCGCCAGCAGCTTGTGGACAGGGGCTAACACTGAAGCTTTCTTT
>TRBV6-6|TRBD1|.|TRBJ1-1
CASSSGQGVTEAFF
TGTGCCAGCAGTTCAGGACAGGGTGTCACTGAAGCTTTCTTT
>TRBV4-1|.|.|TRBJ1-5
CASSQDLAGYQPQHF
TGCGCCAGCAGCCAAGATCTTGCCGGCTATCAGCCCCAGCATTTT
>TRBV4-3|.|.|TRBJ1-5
CASSQGYQGRPQHF
TGCGCCAGCAGCCAAGGGTACCAGGGTCGGCCCCAGCATTTT
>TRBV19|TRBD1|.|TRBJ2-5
CASSPDRGTQYF
TGTGCCAGTAGTCCAGACAGGGGGACCCAGTACTTC
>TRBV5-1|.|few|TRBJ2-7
CASSLDLGQGRFHEQYF
TGCGCCAGCAGCTTGGATCTAGGGCAGGGGAGATTCCACGAGCAGTACTTC